This T cell receptor beta chain emerged from a study of T cell responses to AZD1222 COVID-19 vaccine. Study observations and caveats: When two AZD1222 doses had been given, Spike-specific TCR breadth and depth rose.

The table came from immunoSEQ multiplex PCR; TCRdb's copy has only in-frame clones and leaves some out. The top ten clones hold approximately 4.5% of a sample with about 130,000 clones, 90% of them seen once. Germline values: CDR1 MNHEY, CDR2 SMNVEV (reference sequence). This CDR3 has 13 residues. V was shortened by 0 bases and J by 2 bases, with 4 bases between the two germline ends. In the case of this clone: Its target is not known. Other nucleotide sequences in the sample specify the same CDR3.

The genes are TRBV27 and TRBJ1-2, with D unresolved. Material: peripheral blood, obtained on day 0 of MenACWY control vaccination. The origin of this receptor is an adult in good health. In DNA form, the CDR3 reads TGTGCCAGCAGTTTATCCGGAAACTATGGCTACACCTTC. Translation gives CASSLSGNYGYTF.